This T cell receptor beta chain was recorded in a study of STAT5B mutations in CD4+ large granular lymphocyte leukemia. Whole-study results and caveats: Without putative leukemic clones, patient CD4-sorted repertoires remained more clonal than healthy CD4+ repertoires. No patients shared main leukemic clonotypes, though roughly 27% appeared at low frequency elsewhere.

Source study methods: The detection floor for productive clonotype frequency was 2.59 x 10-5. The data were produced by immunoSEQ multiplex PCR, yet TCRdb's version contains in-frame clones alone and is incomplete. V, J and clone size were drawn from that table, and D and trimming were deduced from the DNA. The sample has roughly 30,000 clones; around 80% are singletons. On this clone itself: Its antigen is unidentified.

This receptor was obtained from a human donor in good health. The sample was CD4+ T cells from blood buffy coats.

The DNA of the CDR3 is TGTGCCAGCAGCACCGGGTACGCCAGCTCAGGCGGCTACACCTTC. Translated, it gives CASSTGYASSGGYTF. The chain is built from TRBV28 and TRBJ1-2; D gene ambiguous. Germline CDR1 is MDHEN and CDR2 is SYDVKM. The CDR3 runs 15 residues. The V gene lost 6 bases and the J gene lost 8 bases, with 22 bases spanning the gap.